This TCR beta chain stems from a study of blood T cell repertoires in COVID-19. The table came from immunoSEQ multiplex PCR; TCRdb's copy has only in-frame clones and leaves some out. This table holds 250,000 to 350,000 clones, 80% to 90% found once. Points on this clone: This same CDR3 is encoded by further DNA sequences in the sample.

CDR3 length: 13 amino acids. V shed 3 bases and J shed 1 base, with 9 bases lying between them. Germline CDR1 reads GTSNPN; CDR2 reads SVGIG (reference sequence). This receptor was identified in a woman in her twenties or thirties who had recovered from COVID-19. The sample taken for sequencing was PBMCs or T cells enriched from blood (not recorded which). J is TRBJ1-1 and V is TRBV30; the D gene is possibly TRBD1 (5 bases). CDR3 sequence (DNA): TGTGCCTGGAGCTTCACAGGGAACACTGAAGCTTTCTTT. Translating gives CAWSFTGNTEAFF.